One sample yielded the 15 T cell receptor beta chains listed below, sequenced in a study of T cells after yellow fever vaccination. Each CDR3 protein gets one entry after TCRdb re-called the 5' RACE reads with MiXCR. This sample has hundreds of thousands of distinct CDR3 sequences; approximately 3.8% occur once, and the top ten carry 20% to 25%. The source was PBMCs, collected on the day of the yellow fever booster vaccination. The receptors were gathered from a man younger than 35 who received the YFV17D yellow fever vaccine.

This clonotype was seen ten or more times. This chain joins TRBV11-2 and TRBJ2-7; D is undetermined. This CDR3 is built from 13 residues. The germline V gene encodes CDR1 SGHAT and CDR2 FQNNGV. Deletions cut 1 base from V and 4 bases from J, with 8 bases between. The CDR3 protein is CASSLVVGYEQYF. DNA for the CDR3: TGTGCCAGCAGCTTAGTCGTCGGATACGAGCAGTACTTC.

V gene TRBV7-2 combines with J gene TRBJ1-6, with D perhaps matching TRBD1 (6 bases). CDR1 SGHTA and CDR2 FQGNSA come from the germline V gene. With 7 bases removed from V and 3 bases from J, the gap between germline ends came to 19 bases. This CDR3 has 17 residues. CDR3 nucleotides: TGTGCCAGCACCTCCCGCGAGGGGGGTGTCTATAATTCACCCCTCCACTTT. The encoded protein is CASTSREGGVYNSPLHF.

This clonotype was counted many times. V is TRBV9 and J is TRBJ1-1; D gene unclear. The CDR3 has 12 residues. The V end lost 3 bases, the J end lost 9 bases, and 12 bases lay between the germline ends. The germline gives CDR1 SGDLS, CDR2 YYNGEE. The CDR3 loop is CASSGIPGQAFF. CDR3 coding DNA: TGTGCCAGCAGCGGGATCCCAGGACAAGCTTTCTTT.

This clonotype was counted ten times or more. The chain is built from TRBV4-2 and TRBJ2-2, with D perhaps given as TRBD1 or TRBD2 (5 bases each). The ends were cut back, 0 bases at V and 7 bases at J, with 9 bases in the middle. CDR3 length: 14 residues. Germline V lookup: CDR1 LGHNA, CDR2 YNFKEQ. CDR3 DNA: TGTGCCAGCAGCCAAGAATCGAGGGGCGGGGAGCTGTTTTTT. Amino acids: CASSQESRGGELFF.

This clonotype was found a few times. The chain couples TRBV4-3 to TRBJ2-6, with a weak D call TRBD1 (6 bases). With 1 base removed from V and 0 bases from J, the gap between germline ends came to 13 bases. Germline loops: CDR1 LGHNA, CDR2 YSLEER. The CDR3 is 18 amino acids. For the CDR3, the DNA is TGCGCCAGCAGCCAAGTAATGTTGGGGGCCTCTGGGGCCAACGTCCTGACTTTC. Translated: CASSQVMLGASGANVLTF.

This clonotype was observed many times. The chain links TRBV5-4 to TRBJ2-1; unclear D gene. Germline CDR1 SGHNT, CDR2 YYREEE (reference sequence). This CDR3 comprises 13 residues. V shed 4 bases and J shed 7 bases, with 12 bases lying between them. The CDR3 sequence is CASSPWPRNEQFF. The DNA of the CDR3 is TGTGCCAGCAGCCCGTGGCCGAGGAATGAGCAGTTCTTC.

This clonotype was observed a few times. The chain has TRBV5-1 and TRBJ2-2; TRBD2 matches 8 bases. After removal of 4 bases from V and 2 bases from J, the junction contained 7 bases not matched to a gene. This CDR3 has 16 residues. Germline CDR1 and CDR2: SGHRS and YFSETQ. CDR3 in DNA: TGCGCCAGCAGCCGCATGGCGGGGGGTAACACCGGGGAGCTGTTTTTT. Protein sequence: CASSRMAGGNTGELFF.

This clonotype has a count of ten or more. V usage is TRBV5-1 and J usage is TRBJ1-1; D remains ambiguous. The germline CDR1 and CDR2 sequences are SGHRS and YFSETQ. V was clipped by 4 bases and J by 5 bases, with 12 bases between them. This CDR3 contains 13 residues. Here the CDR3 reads CASSQVPGTEAFF. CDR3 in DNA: TGCGCCAGCAGCCAAGTACCGGGTACTGAAGCTTTCTTT.

This chain's CDR3 is CASSYSSMGFDEQYV. As DNA, the CDR3 is TGTGCCAGCAGTTACTCATCCATGGGATTTGACGAGCAGTACGTC. The rearrangement uses TRBV6-2 or TRBV6-3 and TRBJ2-7; D not certain. There are 15 residues in the CDR3. Looked up from germline, CDR1 is MNHEY and CDR2 is SVGEGT. Trimming left V 0 bases short and J 5 bases short, with 14 bases between.

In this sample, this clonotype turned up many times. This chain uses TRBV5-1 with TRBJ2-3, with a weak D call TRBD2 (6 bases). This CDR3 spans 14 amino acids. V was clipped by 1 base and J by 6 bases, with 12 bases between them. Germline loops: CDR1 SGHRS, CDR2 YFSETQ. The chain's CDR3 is CASSLRRGADTQYF. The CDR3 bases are TGCGCCAGCAGCTTGAGGAGGGGCGCTGATACGCAGTATTTT.

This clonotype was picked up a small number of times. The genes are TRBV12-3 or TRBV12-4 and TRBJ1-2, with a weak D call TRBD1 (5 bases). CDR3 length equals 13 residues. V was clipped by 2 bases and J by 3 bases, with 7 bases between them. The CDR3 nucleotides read TGTGCCAGCAGTTTATGGGGGGACTATGGCTACACCTTC. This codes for CASSLWGDYGYTF.

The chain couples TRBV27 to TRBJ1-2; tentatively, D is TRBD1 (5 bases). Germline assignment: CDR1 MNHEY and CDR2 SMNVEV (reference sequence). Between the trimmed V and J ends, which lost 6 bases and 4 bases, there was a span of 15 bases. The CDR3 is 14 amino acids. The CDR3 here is CASRASGGGYGYTF. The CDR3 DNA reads TGTGCCAGCAGGGCCTCTGGGGGAGGCTATGGCTACACCTTC.

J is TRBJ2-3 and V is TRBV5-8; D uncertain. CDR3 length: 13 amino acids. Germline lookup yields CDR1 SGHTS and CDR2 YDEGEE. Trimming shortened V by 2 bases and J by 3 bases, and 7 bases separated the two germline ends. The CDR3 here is CASSFQSTDTQYF. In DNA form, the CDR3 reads TGTGCCAGCAGCTTTCAATCGACAGATACGCAGTATTTT. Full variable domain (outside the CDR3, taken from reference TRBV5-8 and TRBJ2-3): EAGVTQSPTHLIKTRGQQATLRCSPISGHTSVYWYQQALGLGLQFLLWYDEGEERNRGNFPPRFSGRQFPNYSSELNVNALELEDSALYLCASSFQSTDTQYFGPGTRLTVL.

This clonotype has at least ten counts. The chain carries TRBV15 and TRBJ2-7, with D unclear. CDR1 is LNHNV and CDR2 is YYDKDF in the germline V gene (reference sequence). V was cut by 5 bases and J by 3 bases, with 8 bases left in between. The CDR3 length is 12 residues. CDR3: CATSAMGYEQYV. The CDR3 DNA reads TGTGCCACCAGCGCAATGGGCTACGAGCAGTACGTC.

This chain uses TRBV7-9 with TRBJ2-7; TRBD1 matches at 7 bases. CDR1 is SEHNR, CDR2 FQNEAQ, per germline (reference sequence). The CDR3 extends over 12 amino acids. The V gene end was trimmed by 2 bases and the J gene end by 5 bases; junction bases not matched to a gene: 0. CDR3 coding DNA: TGTGCCAGCAGCTTAACAGGGGACGAGCAGTACGTC. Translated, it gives CASSLTGDEQYV.